The table lists the clone carrying this T cell receptor (beta chain) with many counts. The data belong to a study of breast tumors, draining lymph nodes, adjacent tissues. One entry per CDR3 protein, called by TCRdb with MiXCR from the multiplex PCR reads. This sample carries 130,000 or so distinct CDR3 sequences, less than 35% of them seen once, and the ten largest clones take roughly 2.3%. Axillary draining lymph nodes of breast cancer patients supplied the node samples. Sequencing input: axillary lymph node tissue. This clonotype was sampled from a female donor with breast cancer. Some clones in this sample may be carry-over from other donors' samples.

The CDR3 coding sequence is TGCAGTGCTAGCGGGACAGGGCCTAATCAGCCCCAGCATTTT. Protein product: CSASGTGPNQPQHF. The rearrangement links TRBV20-1 to TRBJ1-5, with 9 bases fitting TRBD1. V lost 3 bases, J lost 4 bases, and 4 bases stayed unmatched. Germline V gives CDR1 DFQATT, CDR2 SNEGSKA (reference sequence). This CDR3 region has 14 residues.